This T cell receptor (beta chain) is drawn from a study of shared T cell receptors in the human thymus. This clone was recorded a few times. The table came from immunoSEQ multiplex PCR; TCRdb's copy has only in-frame clones and leaves some out. The repertoire includes hundreds of thousands of clones, roughly 90% of them detected once, and 0.01% sits in the top ten. Germline V gene lookup returns CDR1 SGHRS and CDR2 YFSETQ. J lost 9 bases, V lost 4 bases, and 10 bases had no gene match. There are 16 residues in the CDR3. These data also featured in a second study, about human thymus T cells. That report adds: Immunologically healthy infants in Finland undergoing congenital heart defect surgery were the donors. From resections taken during corrective heart surgery, the thymus tissue was obtained. Thymic and blood repertoires showed apparently biased V and J gene usage. Thymic repertoires from unrelated individuals overlapped highly, related research reported.

This receptor was taken from a boy less than two years old with a congenital heart defect. Sequencing was performed on thymocytes. This sequence joins TRBV5-1 and TRBJ2-1; 13 bases are a match to TRBD2. The CDR3 bases are TGCGCCAGCAGCCCGTCAAAACTAGCGGGAGGGGGTGAGCAGTTCTTC. Amino acid sequence: CASSPSKLAGGGEQFF.